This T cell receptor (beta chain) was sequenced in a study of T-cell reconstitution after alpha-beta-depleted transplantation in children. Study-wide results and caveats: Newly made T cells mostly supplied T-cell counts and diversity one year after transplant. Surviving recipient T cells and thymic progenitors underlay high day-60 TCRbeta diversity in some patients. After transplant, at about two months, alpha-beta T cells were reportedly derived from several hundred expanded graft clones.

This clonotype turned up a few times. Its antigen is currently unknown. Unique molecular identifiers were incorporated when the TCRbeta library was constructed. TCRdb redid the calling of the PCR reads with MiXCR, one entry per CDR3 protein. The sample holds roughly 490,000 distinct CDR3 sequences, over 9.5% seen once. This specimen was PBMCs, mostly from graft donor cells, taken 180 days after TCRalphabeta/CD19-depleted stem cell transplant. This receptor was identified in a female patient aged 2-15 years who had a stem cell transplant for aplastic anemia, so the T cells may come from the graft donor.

The CDR3 DNA sequence: TGTGCCAGCAGTGAGTCCATTGGGGGGAGCTCCTACAATGAGCAGTTCTTC. Residues: CASSESIGGSSYNEQFF. The chain employs TRBV2 and TRBJ2-1, with D perhaps TRBD2 (6 bases). Per the germline V gene, CDR1 is SNHLY and CDR2 is FYNNEI. This CDR3 is 17 amino acids long. V lost 3 bases, J lost 0 bases, and 15 bases lay in between.